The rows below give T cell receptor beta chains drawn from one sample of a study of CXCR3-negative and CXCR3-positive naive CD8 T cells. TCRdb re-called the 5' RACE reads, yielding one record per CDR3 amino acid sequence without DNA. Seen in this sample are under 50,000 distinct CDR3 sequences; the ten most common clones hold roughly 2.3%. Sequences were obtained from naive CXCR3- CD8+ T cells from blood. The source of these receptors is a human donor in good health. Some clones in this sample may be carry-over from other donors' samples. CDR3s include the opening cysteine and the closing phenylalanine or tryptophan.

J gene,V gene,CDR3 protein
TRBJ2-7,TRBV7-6,CASSTAPGADYEQYF
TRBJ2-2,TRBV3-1,CASSRDRGQDTGELFF
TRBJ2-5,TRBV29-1,CSVDFIAGNQETQYF
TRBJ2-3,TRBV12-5,CASGFETSGSADTQYF
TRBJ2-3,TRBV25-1,CASSELRGGQYF
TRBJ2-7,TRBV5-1,CASSRLAGVSYEQYF
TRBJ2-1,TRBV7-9,CASSTVTSGGGEQFF
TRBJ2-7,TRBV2,CASRVAPGASNEQYF
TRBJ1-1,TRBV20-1,CSARPRGGMTEAFF
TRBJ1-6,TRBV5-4,CASSLVQDSPLHF
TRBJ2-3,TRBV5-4,CASAGVDTQYF
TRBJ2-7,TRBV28,CASNERDRSSYEQYF
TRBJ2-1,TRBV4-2,CASSQGPPGDEQFF
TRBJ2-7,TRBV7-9,CASSPSGTGSYEQYF
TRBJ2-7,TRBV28,CASSLRYEQYF
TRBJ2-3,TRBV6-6,CAGGIGDTDTQYF
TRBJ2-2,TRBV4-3,CASSRGGASGELFF
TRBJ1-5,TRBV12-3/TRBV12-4,CASSFMVYGPSESGNQPQHF
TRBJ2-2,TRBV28,CASSSGAGELFF
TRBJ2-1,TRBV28,CASKGVTGHEQFF
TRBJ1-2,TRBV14,CASSPAVGETGYTF
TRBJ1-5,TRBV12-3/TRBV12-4,CASSSTGPEQPQHF
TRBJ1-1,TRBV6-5,CASHGVAVEAFF
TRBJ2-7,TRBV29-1,CSVEVAETSYEQYF
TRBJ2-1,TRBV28,CASSSLETGVKDNEQFF
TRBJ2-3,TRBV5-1,CASSLDRGPGDTQYF
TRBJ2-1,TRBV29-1,CSERDRGLRGEQFF
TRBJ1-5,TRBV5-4,CASSLWGRQPQHF
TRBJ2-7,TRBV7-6,CASSLAEGDEQYF
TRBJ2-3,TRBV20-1,CSATGVGITDTQYF